This entry concerns a single TCR beta chain. The age range of participants was about 18 to 100 years, with residence in some 25 US areas. These data belong to a study of blood T cell repertoires in COVID-19. Germline values: CDR1 KGHDR, CDR2 SFDVKD. V shed 4 bases and J shed 2 bases, with 7 bases lying between them. The CDR3 runs 14 residues. Per the authors' pipeline: Amplification from reference gene primers served as the basis for estimated nucleated cell counts. Clones were sequenced by immunoSEQ multiplex PCR, and TCRdb holds only the in-frame ones, with some missing. Clone size and the V and J calls come from that table; the DNA yielded D and trimming. The data hold around 260,000 clones, with about 86% observed a single time.

The rearrangement joins TRBV24-1 to TRBJ2-2, with D hard to call. This TCR was sampled from a man younger than 40 with acute COVID-19. Sequences were obtained from PBMCs or T cells enriched from blood (not recorded which). The CDR3 bases are TGTGCCACCAGTGACCCCAATAACACCGGGGAGCTGTTTTTT. Its translation is CATSDPNNTGELFF.